This entry features one T cell receptor beta chain sequence. Its antigen is undetermined. The data stem from a study of shared clonotypes between healthy human individuals. Study information: The donor group consisted of a couple of women and a few men, aged 18 to 49.

Study findings and constraints: Relative to clonotypes present in all four donors, those not shared had lower generation probabilities. The sampled material consisted only of blood, and tissue repertoires are likely to differ.

Subsets obtained from CD4+ cells comprised CD45RA+ naive and CD45RA-negative memory cells. Data came from immunoSEQ multiplex PCR; TCRdb stores just in-frame clones and leaves some out. The sample has millions of clones, 85% to 95% seen once. The receptor was isolated from a man younger than 35 in good health. The sequenced sample was naive CD4+ T cells sorted from blood. Subset denoted: CD45RA+ positively selected.

The CDR3 spells CASSRTGGYEQYF. CDR3 coding DNA: TGTGCCAGCTCCCGGACAGGGGGCTACGAGCAGTACTTC. The chain has TRBV28 and TRBJ2-7; 10 positions agree with TRBD1. The germline gives CDR1 MDHEN, CDR2 SYDVKM. The V gene end was trimmed by 8 bases and the J gene end by 3 bases; junction bases not matched to a gene: 4. The CDR3 spans 13 residues. Combining the CDR3 with reference TRBV28 and TRBJ2-7 gives the whole variable domain DVKVTQSSRYLVKRTGEKVFLECVQDMDHENMFWYRQDPGLGLRLIYFSYDVKMKEKGDIPEGYSVSREKKERFSLILESASTNQTSMYLCASSRTGGYEQYFGPGTRLTVT.